These 11 T cell receptor beta chains share one sample of origin, sequenced in a study of blood T cell repertoires in COVID-19 (dated by TCRdb to the early 2020s). The method was the immunoSEQ multiplex PCR assay. TCRdb obtained this table from immuneACCESS and retained in-frame rearrangements with V and J assigned. These tables miss some clones; where compared with another copy, unresolved V genes account for less than half of the shortfall, and the remainder is unexplained. Here the sample has 88,000 or so clones; roughly 87% occur a single time. The ten largest make up 3.8% of the sample. The material sequenced was peripheral blood. These receptors were taken from a man in his 60s with acute or convalescent COVID-19.

This chain connects TRBV2 to TRBJ2-3, with a tentative D call TRBD2 (7 bases). The CDR3 totals 14 residues. The germline V and J ends were trimmed by 6 bases and 3 bases, with 13 bases remaining between them. Germline V gene lookup returns CDR1 SNHLY and CDR2 FYNNEI. CDR3 residues: CASRRGPQTDTQYF. The CDR3 nucleotides read TGTGCCAGCAGGCGGGGGCCCCAGACAGATACGCAGTATTTT.

This clone has only a few counts. The CDR3 sequence: CASSLAGYGGFGETQYF. In DNA, the CDR3 is TGTGCCAGCAGCTTGGCAGGATACGGGGGGTTCGGTGAGACCCAGTACTTC. The V gene is TRBV5-8, the J gene TRBJ2-5; 7 nucleotides align to TRBD2. Germline CDR1 is SGHTS and CDR2 is YDEGEE. The V gene end was trimmed by 0 bases and the J gene end by 5 bases; junction bases not matched to a gene: 13. The CDR3 spans 17 residues.

The rearrangement uses TRBV7-2 and TRBJ1-5; D call uncertain. The CDR3 covers 14 residues. Trimming pared 5 bases from V and 5 bases from J, leaving 13 bases between. CDR1 SGHTA and CDR2 FQGNSA come from the germline V gene. The DNA of the CDR3 is TGTGCCAGCAGCCTGAATAAGCGGGATCAGCCCCAGCATTTT. This translates into CASSLNKRDQPQHF.

This clone occurred once. This chain joins TRBV9 and TRBJ2-7, with TRBD2 matching 8 bases. This CDR3 contains 14 residues. Germline assignment: CDR1 SGDLS and CDR2 YYNGEE. V lost 4 bases, J lost 1 base, and 4 bases stayed unmatched. DNA of the CDR3: TGTGCCAGCAGCCCCTCGGGGGGGTCCTACGAGCAGTACTTC. Translation: CASSPSGGSYEQYF.

CDR3 region: CAWTRESFFQFF. CDR3 sequence (DNA): TGTGCCTGGACCCGGGAGTCGTTTTTTCAGTTCTTC. V and J are TRBV30 and TRBJ2-1; possibly TRBD2 for D (6 bases). Germline V gene lookup returns CDR1 GTSNPN and CDR2 SVGIG (reference sequence). Between the trimmed V and J ends, which lost 4 bases and 13 bases, there was a span of 17 bases. This CDR3 has 12 amino acids. The full variable domain, in which reference TRBV30 and TRBJ2-1 provide the parts outside the CDR3, is SQTIHQWPATLVQPVGSPLSLECTVEGTSNPNLYWYRQAAGRGLQLLFYSVGIGQISSEVPQNLSASRPQDRQFILSSKKLLLSDSGFYLCAWTRESFFQFFGPGTRLTVL.

The chain is built from TRBV2 and TRBJ1-2; D unclear. V was pared by 5 bases and J by 4 bases, with 5 bases between. In germline, CDR1 is SNHLY, CDR2 FYNNEI. This CDR3 spans 11 amino acids. In DNA form, the CDR3 reads TGTGCCAGCAGTCGGAGCTATGGCTACACCTTC. Translation: CASSRSYGYTF.

The chain links TRBV9 to TRBJ2-5; 10 nucleotides agree with TRBD2. CDR3 length: 15 residues. Germline loops: CDR1 SGDLS, CDR2 YYNGEE. V shed 4 bases and J 2 bases; nucleotides not matched to a gene: 5. The CDR3 DNA follows: TGTGCCAGCAGCCCTAGCGGGGGATTACAAGAGACCCAGTACTTC. This encodes CASSPSGGLQETQYF.

The rearrangement links TRBV5-1 to TRBJ2-7, with 11 bases that match TRBD2. Trimming took 2 bases from V and 6 from J; bases not matched to a gene: 4. CDR1 and CDR2 from the germline V gene are SGHRS and YFSETQ. The CDR3 sequence is 14 residues long. CDR3 sequence reads: CASSLQTSGTEQYF. The CDR3, as DNA: TGCGCCAGCAGCTTACAGACTAGCGGGACCGAGCAGTACTTC.

This clone was detected only once. The V gene is TRBV12-3 or TRBV12-4, the J gene TRBJ1-5; the D gene is possibly TRBD1 (5 bases). The CDR3 spans 13 residues. Trimming took off 3 bases at V and 7 bases at J, with 10 bases between the two ends. DNA for the CDR3: TGTGCCAGCAGTTTTTTGGGGGGACAGCCCCAGCATTTT. Protein sequence: CASSFLGGQPQHF.

V gene TRBV27 combines with J gene TRBJ2-7; 7 bases line up with TRBD2. Per the germline V gene, CDR1 is MNHEY and CDR2 is SMNVEV (reference sequence). V was pared by 5 bases and J by 6 bases, with 13 bases of the junction left unmatched. This CDR3 has 15 residues. The CDR3 coding sequence is TGTGCCAGCAGTGCCAACTTGGGGGGGAATTCCGAGCAGTACTTC. Translating gives CASSANLGGNSEQYF.

This clone was recorded only once. The chain couples TRBV19 to TRBJ2-5; TRBD1 aligns across 8 bases. The V gene's germline CDR1 is LNHDA and CDR2 SQIVND (reference sequence). The CDR3 contains 13 residues. The ends lost 11 bases at V and 3 bases at J; junction bases unmatched: 8. This chain's CDR3 is CASSPDREETQYF. Written as DNA, the CDR3 is TGTGCCTCCAGTCCGGACAGGGAAGAGACCCAGTACTTC.